A single sample gave rise to the 13 T cell receptor beta chains below, sequenced in a study of CD8+CD57+ T cells in acquired aplastic anemia (dated by TCRdb to 2017 to 2018). Flow cytometry had shown CD8+CD57+ cell expansion in the patients selected for sequencing. The data were produced on an Illumina HiSeq 2000. Genomic DNA was used as template for profiling of TCR beta VDJ combinations and CDR3 sequences. Using fastp at Q25 and MiXCR, TCRdb reprocessed the public reads and kept productive beta chains. One record per CDR3 amino acid sequence lists the most common genes and DNA. Here the sample has about 180,000 distinct CDR3 sequences; roughly 48% occur a single time. The ten biggest clones cover more than 0.95% of the sample. Sequenced sample: sorted CD4+, CD8+, or CD8+CD57+ T cells (not recorded which) from PBMCs. These receptors all stem from a human donor with aplastic anemia.

The chain employs TRBV29-1 and TRBJ2-5; D possibly corresponds to TRBD1 (5 bases). Germline assignment: CDR1 SQVTM and CDR2 ANQGSEA. V was trimmed by 1 base and J by 7 bases, leaving 7 bases between them. This CDR3 is built from 11 residues. This CDR3 reads CSVEGGRTQYF. In DNA, the CDR3 is TGCAGCGTTGAAGGGGGCCGGACCCAGTACTTC.

This clonotype was counted at least ten times. The rearrangement uses TRBV2 and TRBJ1-4; TRBD1 agrees at 9 bases. The CDR3 extends over 15 amino acids. V dropped 6 bases and J dropped 3; count of bases not matched to a gene: 5. The germline V gene encodes CDR1 SNHLY and CDR2 FYNNEI. The CDR3 is CASSHRGLANEKLFF. CDR3 DNA sequence: TGTGCCAGCAGCCACAGGGGGCTAGCTAATGAAAAACTGTTTTTT.

V is TRBV9 and J is TRBJ1-1, with D possibly being TRBD1 (6 bases). The CDR3 has 14 residues. The germline V and J ends were trimmed by 0 bases and 3 bases, with 9 bases remaining between them. Looked up from germline, CDR1 is SGDLS and CDR2 is YYNGEE. This chain's CDR3 is CASSVEAGDTEAFF. As DNA, the CDR3 is TGTGCCAGCAGCGTAGAGGCAGGGGACACTGAAGCTTTCTTT.

This clonotype was counted many times. The V and J genes are TRBV7-9 and TRBJ2-7, with 8 bases aligning to TRBD1. Germline trimming cut 3 bases from V and 3 bases from J; bases unmatched to any gene: 10. Germline loops: CDR1 SEHNR, CDR2 FQNEAQ (reference sequence). CDR3 size: 16 residues. The DNA of the CDR3 is TGTGCCAGCAGCTTTATCTGGACAGGGTCCAGCTACGAGCAGTACTTC. Translated, it gives CASSFIWTGSSYEQYF.

The genes are TRBV10-3 and TRBJ1-6, with TRBD1 identical over 7 bases. This CDR3 comprises 14 residues. Trimming removed 7 bases from V and 6 bases from J; junction bases left unmatched: 6. Germline loops: CDR1 ENHRY, CDR2 SYGVKD. DNA for the CDR3: TGTGCCATCACCTCAGACAGGGTTAATTCACCCCTCCACTTT. Encoded protein: CAITSDRVNSPLHF.

The sample holds a few counts of this clonotype. This may be a read error, as it is one base from a much larger clone. The chain couples TRBV7-2 to TRBJ2-5; a possible D gene is TRBD1 (6 bases). CDR3 length: 15 amino acids. Germline CDR1 reads SGHTA; CDR2 reads FQGNSA. The CDR3 sequence is CASGLPPTGQETQYF. CDR3 coding DNA: TGTGCCAGCGGCTTACCCCCGACAGGACAAGAGACCCAGTACTTC. Full variable domain (outside the CDR3, taken from reference TRBV7-2 and TRBJ2-5): GAGVSQSPSNKVTEKGKDVELRCDPISGHTALYWYRQSLGQGLEFLIYFQGNSAPDKSGLPSDRFSAERTGGSVSTLTIQRTQQEDSAVYLCASGLPPTGQETQYFGPGTRLLVL.

The chain links TRBV9 to TRBJ1-5, with D possibly matching TRBD1 (5 bases). Trimming cost V 5 bases and J 6 bases, with 15 bases left between them. The CDR3 is made up of 14 amino acids. The germline V gene has CDR1 SGDLS and CDR2 YYNGEE. The CDR3 region has the DNA TGTGCCAGCAGTCATGCTGAGGGGAGTCAGCCCCAGCATTTT. Its translation: CASSHAEGSQPQHF.

J is TRBJ2-1 and V is TRBV12-3 or TRBV12-4, with D perhaps matching TRBD2 (6 bases). Trimming removed 9 bases at V and 0 bases at J, with 12 bases between. The CDR3 is 14 residues long. CDR3 sequence reads: CASAGTSSYNEQFF. In DNA, the CDR3 is TGTGCCAGTGCCGGGACTTCCTCCTACAATGAGCAGTTCTTC.

This clonotype showed up just a few times. The chain joins TRBV24-1 to TRBJ2-1; D uncertain. The CDR3 loop spans 14 amino acids. The germline gives CDR1 KGHDR, CDR2 SFDVKD. V was trimmed by 7 bases and J by 2 bases, leaving 11 bases between them. This CDR3 is CATSPRGAYNEQFF. The DNA of the CDR3 is TGTGCCACCAGCCCCCGAGGAGCCTACAATGAGCAGTTCTTC.

The chain couples TRBV29-1 to TRBJ1-2, with D uncertain. Germline V CDR1 and CDR2: SQVTM, ANQGSEA. The CDR3 loop spans 13 amino acids. Trimming left V 0 bases short and J 5 bases short, with 10 bases between. Written as DNA, the CDR3 is TGCAGCGTTGAAGATCCTGGCAGATATGGCTACACCTTC. Translation: CSVEDPGRYGYTF.

The chain has TRBV5-1 and TRBJ2-5; the match to TRBD2 covers 8 bases. Germline loops: CDR1 SGHRS, CDR2 YFSETQ. V was clipped by 4 bases and J by 4 bases; unmatched bases: 9. The CDR3 covers 15 residues. CDR3 in DNA: TGCGCCAGCAGCCGCGGACTAGCCGGGGGAGAGACCCAGTACTTC. Protein sequence: CASSRGLAGGETQYF.

This clonotype was picked up a small number of times. The V gene is TRBV2, the J gene TRBJ2-5; D is possibly TRBD1 (6 bases). The ends were cut back, 3 bases at V and 5 bases at J, with 7 bases in the middle. This CDR3 comprises 12 residues. The germline CDR1 and CDR2 sequences are SNHLY and FYNNEI. The CDR3 DNA reads TGTGCCAGCAGTGAGAGGGGGGAGACCCAGTACTTC. Its protein is CASSERGETQYF.

The gene calls are TRBV13 and TRBJ2-7, with 8 bases matching TRBD1. The junction had 4 bases not matched to a gene; V was cut back by 5 bases and J by 4 bases. The CDR3 spans 13 residues. Looked up from germline, CDR1 is PRHDT and CDR2 is FYEKMQ (reference sequence). CDR3 in amino acids: CASSRRQGYEQYF. The CDR3 nucleotides read TGTGCCAGCAGCCGGAGACAGGGGTACGAGCAGTACTTC.